This TCR beta chain was obtained from a study of T cell responses to AZD1222 COVID-19 vaccine. Overall study findings and caveats: White British donors predominated, females outnumbered males, and clonal diversity was possibly underestimated.

Germline V CDR1 and CDR2: MNHEY, SVGEGT. This CDR3 is 12 amino acids long. V shed 6 bases, J shed 9 bases, and the junction held 5 bases outside the gene matches. To note about this clone: What it binds is unknown.

Measured with immunoSEQ multiplex PCR; TCRdb has only the in-frame clones, and not every one. Of approximately 190,000 clones listed, roughly 92% are singletons. The receptor comes from an adult in good health. This rearrangement joins TRBV6-2 or TRBV6-3 to TRBJ1-3, with 7 bases that match TRBD1. This sample comprised peripheral blood, obtained on day 0 of AZD1222 vaccination. The DNA of the CDR3 is TGTGCCAGCAGCACGACAGGGAGCACCATATATTTT. This sequence encodes CASSTTGSTIYF.